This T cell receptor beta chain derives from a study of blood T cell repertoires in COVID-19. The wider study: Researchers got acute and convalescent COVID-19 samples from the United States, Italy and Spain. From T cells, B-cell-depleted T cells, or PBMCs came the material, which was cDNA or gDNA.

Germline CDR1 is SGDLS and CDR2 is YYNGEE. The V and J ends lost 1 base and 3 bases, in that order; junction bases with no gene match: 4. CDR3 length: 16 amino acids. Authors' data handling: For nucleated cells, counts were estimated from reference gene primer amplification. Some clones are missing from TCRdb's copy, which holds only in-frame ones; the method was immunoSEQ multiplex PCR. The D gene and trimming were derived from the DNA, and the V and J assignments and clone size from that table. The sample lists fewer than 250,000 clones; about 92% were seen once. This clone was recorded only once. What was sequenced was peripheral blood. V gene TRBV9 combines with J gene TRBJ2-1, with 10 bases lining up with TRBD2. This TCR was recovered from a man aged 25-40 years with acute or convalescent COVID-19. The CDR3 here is CASSVLAGAVYNEQFF. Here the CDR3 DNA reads TGTGCCAGCAGCGTACTAGCGGGAGCGGTCTACAATGAGCAGTTCTTC.